This T cell receptor beta chain was sequenced during a study of graft-versus-host responses after intestinal transplantation. Study details: Transplant recipients had multivisceral, liver-intestinal, or isolated intestinal grafts. Uniformly, recipients were administered anti-thymocyte globulin induction with subsequent tacrolimus and steroids for roughly three years.

The authors plated approximately 200,000 CFSE-labeled responder cells with approximately 200,000 irradiated, violet-dye-labeled stimulator cells. The junction had 0 bases not matched to a gene; V was cut back by 6 bases and J by 5 bases. The germline V gene has CDR1 MNHNS and CDR2 SASEGT. The CDR3 sequence is 13 residues long. This clone was detected only a few times. Libraries were prepared by immunoSEQ multiplex PCR; TCRdb keeps only in-frame clonotypes and omits some of them. The sample includes 15,000 to 20,000 clones, about a third of them seen just once. The chain couples TRBV6-1 to TRBJ2-3, with 12 bases aligning to TRBD2. The receptor's source is a human patient who was an organ donor for intestinal transplantation. Here the sequenced sample was alloreactive CD4+ T cells from a mixed lymphocyte reaction culture, taken before transplantation. Subset described: CFSE-low proliferating T cells sorted from approximately 6-day pre-transplant mixed lymphocyte reaction (GvH or HvG direction). The CDR3 DNA follows: TGTGCCAGCAGGACTAGCGGGGGAGATACGCAGTATTTT. Translating it yields CASRTSGGDTQYF.